The 30 T cell receptor beta chains listed next were all sequenced from one sample in a study of cytomegalovirus exposure and HLA in healthy donors. PCR amplification relied on 60 Vbeta primers (plus 13 Jbeta primers). Generated by immunoSEQ multiplex PCR, the TCRdb table keeps only in-frame clones and is missing some. The table shows about 160,000 clones, with approximately 72% occurring only once. Sequenced material: PBMCs. The receptors originated from a female donor in good health and CMV-seronegative.

V usage is TRBV5-6 and J usage is TRBJ2-7; the D is unclear. Germline lookup yields CDR1 SGHDT and CDR2 YYEEEE. Trimming removed 3 bases from V and 3 bases from J, with 13 bases in between. This CDR3 is built from 14 residues. The CDR3 sequence is CASSSETSDYEQYF. CDR3 DNA: TGTGCCAGCAGCTCAGAGACATCAGACTACGAGCAGTACTTC.

CDR3 in amino acids: CASSERRGGRTYEQYF. The CDR3 bases are TGTGCCAGCAGTGAACGGAGGGGAGGGCGCACCTACGAGCAGTACTTC. This chain joins TRBV25-1 and TRBJ2-7, with 7 bases matching TRBD2. Looked up from germline, CDR1 is MGHDK and CDR2 is SYGVNS. The length of the CDR3 is 16 residues. V lost 2 bases to trimming and J lost 2 bases; unmatched junction nucleotides: 9.

This clone was seen once. The identical CDR3 is also encoded by other nucleotide sequences in the sample. This CDR3 reads CASSLVAGSNYGYTF. CDR3 DNA: TGCGCCAGCAGCTTGGTTGCAGGCTCCAACTATGGCTACACCTTC. This chain connects TRBV5-1 to TRBJ1-2; D unclear. The CDR3 totals 15 residues. Germline V CDR1 and CDR2: SGHRS, YFSETQ. V lost 0 bases, J lost 2 bases, and 11 bases lay in between.

The chain uses TRBV6-1 and TRBJ2-2, with 8 bases aligning to TRBD2. CDR1 and CDR2 (germline): MNHNS, SASEGT. The CDR3 has 18 residues. The V segment lost 1 base and the J segment 0 bases; nucleotides outside the gene matches: 7. The CDR3 nucleotides are TGTGCCAGCAGTGAAGTTGTTAGCGGGATCTCGAACACCGGGGAGCTGTTTTTT. It is translated as CASSEVVSGISNTGELFF.

In this sample, this clone turned up once. This chain joins TRBV7-9 and TRBJ2-7; TRBD1 agrees at 8 bases. Germline lookup yields CDR1 SEHNR and CDR2 FQNEAQ (reference sequence). Trimming took 5 bases from V and 3 from J; bases not matched to a gene: 9. The CDR3 has 15 residues. CDR3 sequence reads: CASSAPTGVYYEQYF. In DNA form, the CDR3 reads TGTGCCAGCAGCGCGCCGACAGGGGTTTACTACGAGCAGTACTTC.

The CDR3 region is CASSLEREGRDEQFF. In DNA form, the CDR3 reads TGTGCCAGCAGCTTAGAGCGGGAGGGGCGTGATGAGCAGTTCTTC. The rearrangement links TRBV7-2 to TRBJ2-1, with 10 positions matching TRBD2. The ends lost 1 base at V and 8 bases at J; junction bases unmatched: 5. The CDR3 is made up of 15 amino acids. Germline V lookup: CDR1 SGHTA, CDR2 FQGNSA.

The chain combines TRBV5-1 with TRBJ2-7; 12 bases align to TRBD2. CDR1 SGHRS and CDR2 YFSETQ come from the germline V gene. After removal of 4 bases from V and 0 bases from J, the junction contained 5 bases not matched to a gene. This CDR3 is 16 amino acids long. The CDR3, as DNA: TGCGCCAGCAGCGCAACTAGCGGGGGGCTCTCCTACGAGCAGTACTTC. It translates to CASSATSGGLSYEQYF. Full variable domain (rest looked up from reference TRBV5-1 and TRBJ2-7): KAGVTQTPRYLIKTRGQQVTLSCSPISGHRSVSWYQQTPGQGLQFLFEYFSETQRNKGNFPGRFSGRQFSNSRSEMNVSTLELGDSALYLCASSATSGGLSYEQYFGPGTRLTVT.

The chain combines TRBV30 with TRBJ1-6, with TRBD1 as a possible D gene (6 bases). CDR3 length equals 14 residues. Trimming cost V 3 bases and J 7 bases, with 13 bases left between them. Germline CDR1 is GTSNPN and CDR2 is SVGIG (reference sequence). This chain's CDR3 is CAWRPGTTNSPLHF. The DNA of the CDR3 is TGTGCCTGGAGACCCGGGACAACGAATTCACCCCTCCACTTT.

V is TRBV19 and J is TRBJ1-4; D ambiguous. Germline loops: CDR1 LNHDA, CDR2 SQIVND (reference sequence). CDR3 size: 14 residues. The ends were cut back, 3 bases at V and 5 bases at J, with 10 bases in the middle. For the CDR3, the DNA is TGTGCCAGTAGTATTAGTAACAGAAATGAAAAACTGTTTTTT. It specifies CASSISNRNEKLFF.

This clone was observed a single time. This chain uses TRBV7-2 with TRBJ2-3, with D possibly TRBD2 on 6 matching bases. The CDR3 is 14 residues long. Germline V CDR1 and CDR2: SGHTA, FQGNSA. V lost 3 bases, J lost 6 bases, and 13 bases lay in between. CDR3 sequence: CASSFGAGLDTQYF. The DNA of the CDR3 is TGTGCCAGCAGCTTCGGGGCGGGACTGGATACGCAGTATTTT.

This clone has a single count. This sequence joins TRBV5-1 and TRBJ1-6, with a weak D call TRBD1 (5 bases). The length of the CDR3 is 15 residues. Trimming stripped 6 bases from V and 4 bases from J, with 14 bases between. Germline V gives CDR1 SGHRS, CDR2 YFSETQ. CDR3 nucleotide sequence: TGCGCCAGCACCGACGTGGGGGGTTATAATTCACCCCTCCACTTT. Amino acid sequence: CASTDVGGYNSPLHF. The full variable domain, rest sourced from reference TRBV5-1 and TRBJ1-6, is KAGVTQTPRYLIKTRGQQVTLSCSPISGHRSVSWYQQTPGQGLQFLFEYFSETQRNKGNFPGRFSGRQFSNSRSEMNVSTLELGDSALYLCASTDVGGYNSPLHFGNGTRLTVT.

V and J are TRBV7-3 and TRBJ2-6; maybe TRBD1 (7 bases). The ends were cut back, 5 bases at V and 4 bases at J, with 18 bases in the middle. CDR1 is SGHTA, CDR2 FQGTGA, per germline. The CDR3 sequence is 17 residues long. The CDR3 sequence: CASSPMTGRIGANVLTF. CDR3 bases: TGTGCCAGCAGCCCAATGACAGGGAGGATCGGGGCCAACGTCCTGACTTTC.

There are a few counts of this clone. This chain uses TRBV18 with TRBJ1-1; TRBD1 might be the D (6 bases). With 3 bases removed from V and 3 bases from J, the gap between germline ends came to 14 bases. CDR3 length: 15 amino acids. CDR1 is KGHSH and CDR2 is LQKENI in the germline V gene. The CDR3 region has the DNA TGTGCCAGCTCACCCCCCGGCAGGGGTGACACTGAAGCTTTCTTT. Encoded protein: CASSPPGRGDTEAFF.

V is TRBV29-1 and J is TRBJ1-1, with 7 bases matching TRBD1. The CDR3 has 17 amino acids. With 3 bases clipped from V and 1 base from J, the junction kept 14 bases outside the gene matches. CDR1 is SQVTM, CDR2 ANQGSEA, per germline. CDR3 sequence (DNA): TGCAGCGTTGAGGGCCCGAGAGGGGGCGGAGGGAACACTGAAGCTTTCTTT. Protein sequence: CSVEGPRGGGGNTEAFF.

This rearrangement joins TRBV2 to TRBJ1-1, with 10 bases matching TRBD1. The junction had 12 bases not matched to a gene; V was cut back by 9 bases and J by 8 bases. The CDR3 sequence is 14 residues long. Germline V gives CDR1 SNHLY, CDR2 FYNNEI. The CDR3 sequence is CASGATRQGAEAFF. The CDR3 region has the DNA TGTGCCAGTGGGGCGACGCGACAGGGGGCGGAAGCTTTCTTT.

J is TRBJ1-1 and V is TRBV29-1; possible D gene TRBD1, 6 bases. Germline CDR1 SQVTM, CDR2 ANQGSEA. V lost 6 bases and J 10 bases, leaving 18 bases between the germline ends. This CDR3 comprises 12 residues. CDR3 protein: CSVRGTIRGAFF. As DNA, the CDR3 is TGCAGCGTGAGGGGGACTATTCGTGGAGCTTTCTTT.

The CDR3 sequence is CASSVLQSNEKLFF. CDR3 nucleotides: TGTGCCAGCAGTGTCCTACAGAGCAATGAAAAACTGTTTTTT. The chain is built from TRBV2 and TRBJ1-4; D remains unclear. Per the germline V gene, CDR1 is SNHLY and CDR2 is FYNNEI. The CDR3 loop spans 14 amino acids. The V end was cut by 4 bases, the J end by 5 bases, with 11 bases between.

The chain uses TRBV7-6 and TRBJ1-1; D gene unclear. The length of the CDR3 is 12 residues. The germline V gene has CDR1 SGHVS and CDR2 FNYEAQ. The V end was cut by 1 base, the J end by 7 bases, with 7 bases between. The CDR3 DNA sequence: TGTGCCAGCAGCTTAGAAACAATTGAAGCTTTCTTT. It translates to CASSLETIEAFF. The variable domain in full, with the rest retrieved from reference TRBV7-6 and TRBJ1-1, is GAGVSQSPRYKVTKRGQDVALRCDPISGHVSLYWYRQALGQGPEFLTYFNYEAQQDKSGLPNDRFSAERPEGSISTLTIQRTEQRDSAMYRCASSLETIEAFFGQGTRLTVV.

This chain links TRBV10-1 with TRBJ1-2; D gene uncertain. Germline CDR1 reads WNHNN; CDR2 reads SYGVQD (reference sequence). The CDR3 length is 13 residues. V was cut by 0 bases and J by 6 bases, with 8 bases left in between. This CDR3 reads CASSESKLDGYTF. CDR3 nucleotide sequence: TGCGCCAGCAGTGAGTCGAAACTGGATGGCTACACCTTC.

V gene TRBV6-5 combines with J gene TRBJ1-1; D is unclear. The V gene lost 2 bases and the J gene lost 0 bases, with 7 bases spanning the gap. The CDR3 totals 14 residues. CDR1 MNHEY and CDR2 SVGAGI come from the germline V gene. CDR3 residues: CASSYGGVNTEAFF. In DNA, the CDR3 is TGTGCCAGCAGTTACGGAGGAGTGAACACTGAAGCTTTCTTT.

This chain links TRBV5-4 with TRBJ2-5; 7 nucleotides agree with TRBD1. CDR1 and CDR2 from the germline V gene are SGHNT and YYREEE (reference sequence). This CDR3 is built from 14 residues. Trimming cost V 5 bases and J 3 bases; bases outside gene matches: 7. This CDR3 is CASSLRQGEETQYF. The CDR3 nucleotides are TGTGCCAGCAGTTTGCGACAGGGAGAAGAGACCCAGTACTTC.

This clone was counted a single time. This CDR3 reads CASSDTAGALGEQYF. CDR3 nucleotides: TGCGCCAGCAGTGACACAGCGGGGGCCCTAGGCGAGCAGTACTTC. The chain links TRBV10-1 to TRBJ2-7; 8 positions agree with TRBD2. Trimming cost V 3 bases and J 6 bases; bases outside gene matches: 10. Germline CDR1 reads WNHNN; CDR2 reads SYGVQD (reference sequence). The CDR3 contains 15 residues.

The CDR3 bases are TGCGCCAGCAACTTAAACCCGAAAGGGGGCGCGACCCGCAATGAGCAGTTCTTC. Encoded protein: CASNLNPKGGATRNEQFF. J is TRBJ2-1 and V is TRBV5-1; 7 nucleotides line up with TRBD1. CDR3 length: 18 residues. Trimming took 6 bases from V and 6 from J; bases not matched to a gene: 21. CDR1 and CDR2 (germline): SGHRS, YFSETQ.

The J gene is TRBJ1-3, the V gene TRBV6-5; D gene unclear. Trimming left V 4 bases short and J 8 bases short, with 6 bases between. This CDR3 is built from 11 residues. Germline values: CDR1 MNHEY, CDR2 SVGAGI. The CDR3 sequence is CASSSQYTIYF. The CDR3 region has the DNA TGTGCCAGCAGTTCACAATACACCATATATTTT.

The rearrangement uses TRBV7-2 and TRBJ1-5; D unclear. CDR3 length equals 13 residues. The germline CDR1 and CDR2 sequences are SGHTA and FQGNSA. Trimming pared 3 bases from V and 4 bases from J, leaving 7 bases between. The DNA for the CDR3 is TGTGCCAGCAGCTTGTCTAATAATCAGCCCCAGCATTTT. Amino acid sequence: CASSLSNNQPQHF.

This clone has a single count. This chain joins TRBV5-1 and TRBJ2-5; 7 bases match TRBD2. The CDR3 is 15 residues long. Germline V lookup: CDR1 SGHRS, CDR2 YFSETQ. V lost 4 bases, J lost 5 bases, and 11 bases stayed unmatched. CDR3 loop: CASSDIGGSGETQYF. CDR3 sequence (DNA): TGCGCCAGCAGCGATATTGGCGGGAGCGGGGAGACCCAGTACTTC.

This rearrangement joins TRBV6-6 to TRBJ1-1, with TRBD1 matching over 7 bases. The V gene end was trimmed by 4 bases and the J gene end by 0 bases; junction bases not matched to a gene: 8. Looked up from germline, CDR1 is MNHNY and CDR2 is SVGAGI (reference sequence). This CDR3 is 16 amino acids long. CDR3 protein: CASSSFPGGVNTEAFF. The CDR3 DNA sequence: TGTGCCAGCAGTTCCTTCCCAGGGGGTGTGAACACTGAAGCTTTCTTT.

This clone was recorded a few times. CDR3 DNA: TGTGCCAGCAGGGTTACGGGACAGGCGTACGAGCAGTACTTC. Amino acids: CASRVTGQAYEQYF. The V gene is TRBV2, the J gene TRBJ2-7; 8 bases line up with TRBD1. CDR1 and CDR2 from the germline V gene are SNHLY and FYNNEI. The CDR3 is 14 residues long. After removal of 6 bases from V and 4 bases from J, the junction contained 8 bases not matched to a gene.

The chain links TRBV14 to TRBJ1-1; D remains unclear. Looked up from germline, CDR1 is SGHDN and CDR2 is FVKESK. V lost 1 base to trimming and J lost 10 bases, with 10 bases between them. CDR3 length: 12 amino acids. The DNA for the CDR3 is TGTGCCAGCAGCCAAGGAGGACTTGGAGCTTTCTTT. Translation gives CASSQGGLGAFF.

V is TRBV19 and J is TRBJ1-5, with 12 bases fitting TRBD1. With 6 bases clipped from V and 7 bases from J, the junction kept 7 bases outside the gene matches. CDR1 is LNHDA and CDR2 is SQIVND in the germline V gene (reference sequence). The CDR3 contains 15 residues. CDR3: CASSGTGGAGQPQHF. In DNA, the CDR3 is TGTGCCAGTAGCGGGACAGGGGGCGCGGGGCAGCCCCAGCATTTT.